This T cell receptor (beta chain) comes out of a study of cytotoxic CD8 clonotypes in ibrutinib-treated CLL. As for the study in general: Among the patients, around ten presented as relapsed/refractory and about 14 as treatment-naive; fewer than 18 showed unmutated IGHV. General study results and limits: Few clonotypes were public, and these shrank or held steady under treatment.

The assay was immunoSEQ multiplex PCR, and TCRdb's table has in-frame clones only and misses some. The table lists some 14,000 clones, about two thirds of them singletons. The germline gives CDR1 SGHAT, CDR2 FQNNGV. This CDR3 region has 14 residues. V shed 5 bases and J 4 bases; nucleotides not matched to a gene: 7. This clone turned up a few times. Its specificity is not known. This chain connects TRBV11-2 to TRBJ2-7; 8 bases agree with TRBD2. The source of this sequence is a human donor with chronic lymphocytic leukemia. Material: PBMCs, obtained before ibrutinib treatment. CDR3 coding DNA: TGTGCCAGCAGCGGGACGGGACTAGGTTACGAGCAGTACTTC. Its protein product is CASSGTGLGYEQYF. Full variable domain (outside the CDR3, taken from reference TRBV11-2 and TRBJ2-7): EAGVAQSPRYKIIEKRQSVAFWCNPISGHATLYWYQQILGQGPKLLIQFQNNGVVDDSQLPKDRFSAERLKGVDSTLKIQPAKLEDSAVYLCASSGTGLGYEQYFGPGTRLTVT.